This TCR beta chain was observed in a study of T-cell reconstitution after alpha-beta-depleted transplantation in children. The library targeted TCRbeta and was prepared with unique molecular identifiers. Using its own MiXCR run on the PCR reads, TCRdb lists one record per CDR3 protein. The table shows 500,000 to 750,000 distinct CDR3 sequences, with roughly 30% occurring only once. The trim removed 5 bases at V and 4 bases at J, leaving 8 bases unmatched. The CDR3 is made up of 15 amino acids. As to this clonotype: The antigen remains undetermined.

Findings of the study overall: By one year post-transplant, T-cell counts and diversity largely arose from T cells that were newly produced.

The sample consisted of PBMCs, taken before TCRalphabeta/CD19-depleted stem cell transplant. The V gene is TRBV12-3 or TRBV12-4, the J gene TRBJ1-1; 9 bases agree with TRBD1. This clonotype was obtained from a boy under two years old with Wiskott-Aldrich syndrome, due to receive a stem cell transplant. CDR3 coding DNA: TGTGCCAGCAGTCCGGGACAGGGCGGATTCACTGAAGCTTTCTTT. As protein: CASSPGQGGFTEAFF.